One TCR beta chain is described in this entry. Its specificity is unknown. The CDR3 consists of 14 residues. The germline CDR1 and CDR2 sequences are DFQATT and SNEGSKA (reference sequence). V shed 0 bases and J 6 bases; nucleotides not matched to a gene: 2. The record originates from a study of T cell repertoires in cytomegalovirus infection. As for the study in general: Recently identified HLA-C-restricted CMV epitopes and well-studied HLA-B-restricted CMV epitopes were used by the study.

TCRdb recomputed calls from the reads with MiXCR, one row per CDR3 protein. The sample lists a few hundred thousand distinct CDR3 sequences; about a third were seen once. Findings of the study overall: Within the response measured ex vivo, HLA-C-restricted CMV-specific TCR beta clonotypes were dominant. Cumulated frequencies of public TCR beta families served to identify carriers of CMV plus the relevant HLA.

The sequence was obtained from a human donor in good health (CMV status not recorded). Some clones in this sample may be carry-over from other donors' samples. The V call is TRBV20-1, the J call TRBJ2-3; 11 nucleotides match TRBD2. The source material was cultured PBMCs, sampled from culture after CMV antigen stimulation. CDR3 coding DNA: TGCAGTGCTAGAGATAGCGGGAGGGTCGATACGCAGTATTTT. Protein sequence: CSARDSGRVDTQYF.